Below, 26 T cell receptor beta chains from the same sample are listed, as sequenced in a study of shared clonotypes between healthy human individuals. Only in-frame clones appear in the TCRdb table, and some are missing; sequencing was by immunoSEQ multiplex PCR. The table lists hundreds of thousands of clones, 95% to 98% of them singletons. It was CD45RO-negative cells, positively selected for CCR7, that made up naive CD8 cells, with terminally differentiated effector memory CD45RA+ cells excluded. Source material: naive CD8+ T cells sorted from blood. The receptors shown here come from a man aged 25-45 years in good health.

The J gene is TRBJ2-7, the V gene TRBV10-2; D might be TRBD1 (7 bases). Germline V CDR1 and CDR2: WSHSY, SAAADI. The germline V and J ends were trimmed by 2 bases and 2 bases, with 13 bases remaining between them. The CDR3 is made up of 15 amino acids. The CDR3 DNA reads TGCGCCAGCAGTGAGCACAGGGGAGGAACCTACGAGCAGTACTTC. As protein: CASSEHRGGTYEQYF.

V usage is TRBV11-2 and J usage is TRBJ2-1; D is perhaps TRBD1 (5 bases). CDR1 SGHAT and CDR2 FQNNGV come from the germline V gene. The CDR3 has 14 amino acids. Trimming stripped 4 bases from V and 4 bases from J, with 11 bases between. The CDR3 nucleotides are TGTGCCAGCAGCTCCTTTGACAGATACAATGAGCAGTTCTTC. Its protein product is CASSSFDRYNEQFF.

The chain recombines TRBV7-9 with TRBJ2-7; D possibly uses TRBD1 or TRBD2 (5 bases each). The V gene's germline CDR1 is SEHNR and CDR2 FQNEAQ (reference sequence). CDR3 length equals 14 residues. V was trimmed by 4 bases and J by 3 bases, leaving 13 bases between them. Here the CDR3 reads CASSSSGTVYEQYF. The CDR3 DNA follows: TGTGCCAGCAGCTCTAGTGGGACGGTCTACGAGCAGTACTTC. Full variable domain (remainder filled in from reference TRBV7-9 and TRBJ2-7): DTGVSQNPRHKITKRGQNVTFRCDPISEHNRLYWYRQTLGQGPEFLTYFQNEAQLEKSRLLSDRFSAERPKGSFSTLEIQRTEQGDSAMYLCASSSSGTVYEQYFGPGTRLTVT.

The J gene is TRBJ2-3, the V gene TRBV14, with 7 bases identical to TRBD2. This CDR3 is 17 amino acids long. Germline V CDR1 and CDR2: SGHDN, FVKESK. J was trimmed by 0 bases and V by 7 bases; bases with no gene match: 13. The CDR3 protein is CASNHTKGGTSTDTQYF. The CDR3 DNA follows: TGTGCCAGCAACCATACTAAGGGAGGGACTAGCACAGATACGCAGTATTTT.

The gene calls are TRBV27 and TRBJ2-1; D ambiguous. Trimming stripped 7 bases from V and 6 bases from J, with 16 bases between. The germline gives CDR1 MNHEY, CDR2 SMNVEV (reference sequence). This CDR3 is built from 14 residues. CDR3 DNA sequence: TGTGCCAGCACCATGAGTTCTGCTGGCAATGAGCAGTTCTTC. It codes for CASTMSSAGNEQFF.

This sequence joins TRBV30 and TRBJ2-7, with 9 bases that match TRBD2. The ends lost 5 bases at V and 2 bases at J; junction bases unmatched: 4. CDR1 GTSNPN and CDR2 SVGIG come from the germline V gene (reference sequence). This CDR3 comprises 13 residues. DNA for the CDR3: TGTGCCTGGGCGGGGGGGACCGCCTACGAGCAGTACTTC. Translated, it gives CAWAGGTAYEQYF.

This clone was seen just once. CDR3 in DNA: TGTGCCAGCGGAGCGGGGTCGACGGGCGAGCAGTACTTC. Translating it yields CASGAGSTGEQYF. V usage is TRBV9 and J usage is TRBJ2-7; TRBD2 aligns across 7 bases. There are 13 residues in the CDR3. V lost 7 bases, J lost 6 bases, and 10 bases stayed unmatched. Germline lookup yields CDR1 SGDLS and CDR2 YYNGEE.

V gene TRBV6-5 combines with J gene TRBJ2-1; D is uncertain. The V gene's germline CDR1 is MNHEY and CDR2 SVGAGI. The CDR3 has 12 residues. Trimming pared 6 bases from V and 12 bases from J, leaving 15 bases between. CDR3 protein: CASSHPTVGQFF. CDR3 nucleotide sequence: TGTGCCAGCAGCCACCCCACCGTAGGGCAGTTCTTC.

This sequence joins TRBV5-1 and TRBJ2-1; 8 bases line up with TRBD2. The CDR3 sequence is 15 residues long. J lost 4 bases, V lost 0 bases, and 3 bases had no gene match. Germline CDR1 is SGHRS and CDR2 is YFSETQ. The CDR3 region is CASSLGLALYNEQFF. For the CDR3, the DNA is TGCGCCAGCAGCTTGGGACTAGCGCTTTACAATGAGCAGTTCTTC. The variable domain in full, with the rest retrieved from reference TRBV5-1 and TRBJ2-1, is KAGVTQTPRYLIKTRGQQVTLSCSPISGHRSVSWYQQTPGQGLQFLFEYFSETQRNKGNFPGRFSGRQFSNSRSEMNVSTLELGDSALYLCASSLGLALYNEQFFGPGTRLTVL.

J is TRBJ2-7 and V is TRBV27; TRBD1 is a possible D gene (6 bases). The CDR3 covers 15 residues. The germline V gene encodes CDR1 MNHEY and CDR2 SMNVEV (reference sequence). Between the trimmed V and J ends, which lost 3 bases and 1 base, there was a span of 13 bases. Here the CDR3 DNA reads TGTGCCAGCAGTTTTAGGGGGTCGGCATCCTACGAGCAGTACTTC. Residues: CASSFRGSASYEQYF.

The chain links TRBV7-9 to TRBJ2-3; D is uncertain. The CDR3 loop spans 14 amino acids. Between the trimmed V and J ends, which lost 10 bases and 4 bases, there was a span of 18 bases. Germline loops: CDR1 SEHNR, CDR2 FQNEAQ (reference sequence). For the CDR3, the DNA is TGTGCCATCTCCTCAACACCCCGTCCAGATACGCAGTATTTT. Its protein product is CAISSTPRPDTQYF.

This clone was seen only once. The chain uses TRBV29-1 and TRBJ1-1; the D is unclear. CDR1 is SQVTM and CDR2 is ANQGSEA in the germline V gene. Trimming pared 4 bases from V and 1 base from J, leaving 4 bases between. The CDR3 extends over 11 amino acids. The CDR3: CSVVTNTEAFF. The CDR3 bases are TGCAGCGTTGTGACGAACACTGAAGCTTTCTTT.

The CDR3 loop is CASSFGPYPNYGYTF. The CDR3 nucleotides are TGTGCCAGCAGCTTTGGTCCCTATCCTAACTATGGCTACACCTTC. The J gene is TRBJ1-2, the V gene TRBV11-2; no clear D. Trimming left V 3 bases short and J 0 bases short, with 11 bases between. Germline V gene lookup returns CDR1 SGHAT and CDR2 FQNNGV. The CDR3 covers 15 residues.

The count of this clone is one. J is TRBJ2-7 and V is TRBV6-1; TRBD1 agrees at 7 bases. The CDR3 has 15 amino acids. Trimming took 5 bases from V and 0 from J; bases not matched to a gene: 7. Germline V gene data show CDR1 as MNHNS and CDR2 as SASEGT. CDR3 sequence: CASSLVRDSSYEQYF. The CDR3 DNA sequence: TGTGCCAGCAGTTTGGTCCGGGACAGCTCCTACGAGCAGTACTTC.

The V and J genes are TRBV28 and TRBJ2-7, with no clear D. Germline-derived CDR1 and CDR2 are MDHEN and SYDVKM. The CDR3 length is 15 residues. V gave up 0 bases and J gave up 0 bases, with 9 bases separating them. CDR3 in DNA: TGTGCCAGCAGTTTATGGGGGTCGGGCTCCTACGAGCAGTACTTC. Its protein product is CASSLWGSGSYEQYF.

In regard to this clone: The junction departs from the called germline gene at one end, perhaps through a read error. V gene TRBV20-1 combines with J gene TRBJ1-2; unclear D gene. Germline-derived CDR1 and CDR2 are DFQATT and SNEGSKA (reference sequence). The CDR3 length is 11 residues. CDR3 sequence (DNA): TGCAGTGCTCTTTCTTTTAATGGCTGCACCTTC. Translation: CSALSFNGCTF.

This chain joins TRBV2 and TRBJ2-1; D is possibly TRBD2 (5 bases). The germline V gene encodes CDR1 SNHLY and CDR2 FYNNEI. V gave up 7 bases and J gave up 8 bases, with 15 bases separating them. The CDR3 totals 13 residues. CDR3 residues: CASIWTAGDEQFF. The CDR3 DNA is TGTGCCAGCATTTGGACTGCCGGGGATGAGCAGTTCTTC.

About this clone itself: The sample holds other DNA sequences that translate to the same CDR3. The chain carries TRBV29-1 and TRBJ2-7; no clear D gene. This CDR3 region has 12 residues. V gave up 4 bases and J gave up 1 base, with 8 bases separating them. Germline V gene lookup returns CDR1 SQVTM and CDR2 ANQGSEA. As DNA, the CDR3 is TGCAGCGTTGGCTTGGGATCCTACGAGCAGTACTTC. Amino acids: CSVGLGSYEQYF.

The chain carries TRBV7-2 and TRBJ2-1, with D possibly matching TRBD2 (5 bases). Per the germline V gene, CDR1 is SGHTA and CDR2 is FQGNSA. The CDR3 length is 15 residues. V was shortened by 5 bases and J by 0 bases, with 11 bases between the two germline ends. The CDR3 DNA reads as TGTGCCAGCAGCATGCCTGGGAGCTCCTACAATGAGCAGTTCTTC. Its translation is CASSMPGSSYNEQFF.

CDR3 DNA sequence: TGTGCCAGCAGCGTAGCTAGCGGGGCCCCCTACGAGCAGTACTTC. Translated, it gives CASSVASGAPYEQYF. V gene TRBV9 combines with J gene TRBJ2-7; 9 bases match TRBD2. The germline V gene encodes CDR1 SGDLS and CDR2 YYNGEE. V was clipped by 0 bases and J by 2 bases; unmatched bases: 3. This CDR3 is built from 15 residues.

The rearrangement links TRBV12-2 to TRBJ2-7; the table names TRBD2, a call not compared with the DNA. TRBV12-2 is noted as a pseudogene. CDR3 length equals 13 residues. CDR3 nucleotide sequence: TGTGCAAGTCGCTTAGCCACGTCTAACGAGCAGTACTTC. This encodes CASRLATSNEQYF.

The chain recombines TRBV9 with TRBJ2-1, with TRBD2 matching over 9 bases. Germline V gene lookup returns CDR1 SGDLS and CDR2 YYNGEE. The length of the CDR3 is 15 residues. J gave up 2 bases and V 6 bases, and 6 bases lay outside the gene matches. The CDR3 nucleotides are TGTGCCAGCAAGGCGGGAGGGCCCCCCTACAATGAGCAGTTCTTC. Its translation: CASKAGGPPYNEQFF.

The V gene is TRBV2, the J gene TRBJ2-2; D is perhaps TRBD1 (5 bases). V lost 6 bases to trimming and J lost 6 bases, with 14 bases between them. Germline V gene sequence: CDR1 SNHLY, CDR2 FYNNEI. The CDR3 extends over 14 amino acids. The CDR3 here is CASRSQGYAGELFF. In DNA form, the CDR3 reads TGTGCCAGCAGGTCGCAGGGCTACGCCGGGGAGCTGTTTTTT.

CDR3 sequence: CASSLEGNPNTEAFF. The CDR3 DNA sequence: TGTGCCAGCAGCTTAGAGGGAAACCCCAACACTGAAGCTTTCTTT. The J gene is TRBJ1-1, the V gene TRBV7-2, with D uncertain. Between the trimmed V and J ends, which lost 1 base and 2 bases, there was a span of 11 bases. Per germline, CDR1 SGHTA and CDR2 FQGNSA. This CDR3 contains 15 residues.

The J gene is TRBJ2-1, the V gene TRBV19; D unclear. This CDR3 has 14 residues. V was cut by 8 bases and J by 4 bases, with 15 bases left in between. Per the germline V gene, CDR1 is LNHDA and CDR2 is SQIVND (reference sequence). CDR3 in DNA: TGTGCCAGTGCCGTTTACTCGGAATACAATGAGCAGTTCTTC. This sequence encodes CASAVYSEYNEQFF. Using reference TRBV19 and TRBJ2-1 for the parts outside the CDR3, the full variable domain is DGGITQSPKYLFRKEGQNVTLSCEQNLNHDAMYWYRQDPGQGLRLIYYSQIVNDFQKGDIAEGYSVSREKKESFPLTVTSAQKNPTAFYLCASAVYSEYNEQFFGPGTRLTVL.

This chain links TRBV7-6 with TRBJ2-2, with D possibly matching TRBD2 (6 bases). Germline lookup yields CDR1 SGHVS and CDR2 FNYEAQ. The CDR3 consists of 16 residues. The V end was cut by 3 bases, the J end by 6 bases, with 17 bases between. CDR3: CASSFDLARVAGELFF. CDR3 DNA sequence: TGTGCCAGCAGCTTCGATCTAGCGAGGGTCGCCGGGGAGCTGTTTTTT.